Below, 22 T cell receptor beta chains from the same sample are listed, as sequenced in a study of shared clonotypes between healthy human individuals. The table came from immunoSEQ multiplex PCR; TCRdb's copy has only in-frame clones and leaves some out. Here the sample spans over a million clones, 98% being singletons. Sequencing used naive CD4+ T cells sorted from blood. Regarding subset: CD45RA+ positively selected. The origin of the receptors is a man in his thirties or forties in good health.

The rearrangement links TRBV21-1 to TRBJ2-1; the D segment call TRBD2 is taken from the table without a DNA check. TRBV21-1 is given as a pseudogene. The length of the CDR3 is 17 residues. DNA of the CDR3: TGTGCCAGCAGCGTTTACTTACCCCTTCTTCCTTACAATGAGCAGTTCTTC. Translation gives CASSVYLPLLPYNEQFF.

The genes are TRBV19 and TRBJ1-4; no clear D. The CDR3 contains 12 residues. Germline loops: CDR1 LNHDA, CDR2 SQIVND (reference sequence). Trimming took 7 bases from V and 4 from J, leaving 7 bases between them. For the CDR3, the DNA is TGTGCCAGTAAAGAGGATAATGAAAAACTGTTTTTT. As protein: CASKEDNEKLFF.

V gene TRBV11-2 combines with J gene TRBJ2-7; D not resolved. Trimming left V 0 bases short and J 1 base short, with 7 bases between. The CDR3 contains 14 residues. Looked up from germline, CDR1 is SGHAT and CDR2 is FQNNGV. CDR3 in amino acids: CASSLDAGSYEQYF. DNA of the CDR3: TGTGCCAGCAGCTTAGATGCAGGTTCCTACGAGCAGTACTTC.

The chain has TRBV19 and TRBJ1-2; 8 nucleotides line up with TRBD1. Per the germline V gene, CDR1 is LNHDA and CDR2 is SQIVND (reference sequence). The junction had 3 bases not matched to a gene; V was cut back by 5 bases and J by 4 bases. This CDR3 has 13 amino acids. The CDR3 loop reads CASSQTGVYGYTF. The CDR3 DNA reads TGTGCCAGTAGTCAGACAGGGGTCTATGGCTACACCTTC. Variable domain in full (rest from reference TRBV19 and TRBJ1-2): DGGITQSPKYLFRKEGQNVTLSCEQNLNHDAMYWYRQDPGQGLRLIYYSQIVNDFQKGDIAEGYSVSREKKESFPLTVTSAQKNPTAFYLCASSQTGVYGYTFGSGTRLTVV.

The chain couples TRBV9 to TRBJ1-2, with 9 bases that match TRBD1. V shed 3 bases and J 3 bases; nucleotides not matched to a gene: 15. This CDR3 is built from 18 residues. CDR1 SGDLS and CDR2 YYNGEE come from the germline V gene. The CDR3 DNA reads TGTGCCAGCAGCGGCTTAAACTACGGGGACAGGGAGGACTATGGCTACACCTTC. Residues: CASSGLNYGDREDYGYTF.

The chain links TRBV5-1 to TRBJ2-7; the match to TRBD2 covers 11 bases. The CDR3 consists of 17 residues. CDR1 is SGHRS and CDR2 is YFSETQ in the germline V gene. Losses at the gene ends were 0 bases for V and 5 bases for J; bases not matched to a gene: 10. In DNA form, the CDR3 reads TGCGCCAGCAGCTTGGTTCTAGCGGGAGGCGGTCGGGACGAGCAGTACTTC. It encodes CASSLVLAGGGRDEQYF.

This chain connects TRBV5-6 to TRBJ2-1; a possible D gene is TRBD2 (7 bases). CDR3 size: 14 residues. CDR1 is SGHDT, CDR2 YYEEEE, per germline. The V gene lost 2 bases and the J gene lost 8 bases, with 14 bases spanning the gap. The CDR3 region is CASSLRGAADEQFF. The CDR3 region has the DNA TGTGCCAGCAGCTTACGGGGGGCGGCCGATGAGCAGTTCTTC. Full variable domain (missing parts from reference TRBV5-6 and TRBJ2-1): DAGVTQSPTHLIKTRGQQVTLRCSPKSGHDTVSWYQQALGQGPQFIFQYYEEEERQRGNFPDRFSGHQFPNYSSELNVNALLLGDSALYLCASSLRGAADEQFFGPGTRLTVL.

V is TRBV7-9 and J is TRBJ2-7; 12 positions match TRBD2. CDR1 SEHNR and CDR2 FQNEAQ come from the germline V gene (reference sequence). The CDR3 has 17 amino acids. Unmatched junction bases numbered 9, after V lost 2 bases and J lost 4 bases. CDR3: CASSLQTSGRKAYEQYF. Here the CDR3 DNA reads TGTGCCAGCAGCTTACAGACTAGCGGGAGAAAGGCGTACGAGCAGTACTTC.

The chain carries TRBV29-1 and TRBJ2-3; 9 positions match TRBD1. Germline V gene lookup returns CDR1 SQVTM and CDR2 ANQGSEA. Trimming at V came to 8 bases and at J to 1 base, leaving 7 bases not matched to a gene. The CDR3 consists of 14 residues. The CDR3, as DNA: TGCAGCTTGATTGGGGACAGGGGCACAGATACGCAGTATTTT. Its translation is CSLIGDRGTDTQYF.

The chain is built from TRBV29-1 and TRBJ2-5; TRBD1 agrees at 8 bases. The CDR3 contains 13 residues. From germline, CDR1 is SQVTM and CDR2 ANQGSEA. Trimming cost V 3 bases and J 5 bases; bases outside gene matches: 5. The CDR3 reads CSVDLGQGETQYF. The CDR3 DNA follows: TGCAGCGTTGACCTCGGACAGGGTGAGACCCAGTACTTC.

The rearrangement joins TRBV6-5 to TRBJ1-5; D is ambiguous. CDR1 and CDR2 from the germline V gene are MNHEY and SVGAGI. This CDR3 contains 15 residues. V was trimmed by 7 bases and J by 0 bases, leaving 13 bases between them. The CDR3 region is CASTPLAGSNQPQHF. The CDR3, as DNA: TGTGCCAGCACGCCCTTAGCAGGTAGCAATCAGCCCCAGCATTTT.

In this sample, this clone turned up a few times. Other DNA sequences in the same sample also yield this CDR3. This sequence joins TRBV7-2 and TRBJ2-2, with D perhaps matching TRBD1 or TRBD2 (5 bases each). The germline V gene encodes CDR1 SGHTA and CDR2 FQGNSA. Trimming removed 0 bases at V and 1 base at J, with 6 bases between. This CDR3 region has 15 residues. The CDR3 DNA sequence: TGTGCCAGCAGCTTAGCGGGGGTGAACACCGGGGAGCTGTTTTTT. Protein product: CASSLAGVNTGELFF.

The chain combines TRBV15 with TRBJ1-3, with D possibly being TRBD1 (6 bases). The V and J ends lost 4 bases and 1 base respectively, with 14 bases between them. The germline gives CDR1 LNHNV, CDR2 YYDKDF (reference sequence). This CDR3 comprises 16 residues. CDR3 bases: TGTGCCACCAGCACTTACAGGGAGAGGTCTGGAAACACCATATATTTT. Amino acid sequence: CATSTYRERSGNTIYF.

The rearrangement joins TRBV7-8 to TRBJ2-7, with a possible D match to TRBD2 (6 bases). Germline V lookup: CDR1 SGHVS, CDR2 FQNEAQ. This CDR3 contains 16 residues. The germline V and J ends were trimmed by 4 bases and 1 base, with 17 bases remaining between them. CDR3: CASSYLPGSTSYEQYF. The CDR3 DNA follows: TGTGCCAGCAGCTACCTTCCCGGGAGTACATCCTACGAGCAGTACTTC.

The chain joins TRBV25-1 to TRBJ2-5, with 7 bases identical to TRBD1. This CDR3 spans 14 amino acids. Germline loops: CDR1 MGHDK, CDR2 SYGVNS. V was pared by 4 bases and J by 2 bases, with 4 bases of the junction left unmatched. The CDR3 spells CASSALGQQETQYF. The CDR3 DNA follows: TGTGCCAGCAGTGCTTTGGGACAGCAAGAGACCCAGTACTTC. The variable domain in full, completed from reference TRBV25-1 and TRBJ2-5, reads EADIYQTPRYLVIGTGKKITLECSQTMGHDKMYWYQQDPGMELHLIHYSYGVNSTEKGDLSSESTVSRIRTEHFPLTLESARPSHTSQYLCASSALGQQETQYFGPGTRLLVL.

This chain uses TRBV6-6 with TRBJ1-1; D is perhaps TRBD1 (6 bases). The CDR3 contains 16 residues. V was shortened by 5 bases and J by 1 base, with 17 bases between the two germline ends. Germline CDR1 MNHNY, CDR2 SVGAGI (reference sequence). Here the CDR3 reads CASSRRTGTGNTEAFF. DNA for the CDR3: TGTGCCAGCAGTAGGAGAACAGGGACGGGGAACACTGAAGCTTTCTTT.

The chain is built from TRBV30 and TRBJ2-3; D remains unclear. The length of the CDR3 is 15 residues. Trimming took 1 base from V and 2 from J, leaving 13 bases between them. The V gene's germline CDR1 is GTSNPN and CDR2 SVGIG (reference sequence). CDR3 region: CAWSGEHGITDTQYF. In DNA form, the CDR3 reads TGTGCCTGGAGTGGAGAACACGGAATCACAGATACGCAGTATTTT.

This chain connects TRBV2 to TRBJ1-2; 9 bases fit TRBD1. This CDR3 contains 13 residues. Germline V lookup: CDR1 SNHLY, CDR2 FYNNEI. V shed 6 bases and J 8 bases; nucleotides not matched to a gene: 7. The chain's CDR3 is CASRGQGLEGYTF. Here the CDR3 DNA reads TGTGCCAGCAGGGGACAGGGTTTAGAAGGCTACACCTTC.

V is TRBV5-3 and J is TRBJ2-7; TRBD2 might be the D (6 bases). TRBV5-3 is an ORF, and what it does is uncertain. This CDR3 has 14 residues. V was shortened by 8 bases and J by 5 bases, with 20 bases between the two germline ends. DNA of the CDR3: TGTGCCAGCAGCCAGGAGGGCCTTAGGGACGAGCAGTACTTC. Amino acid sequence: CASSQEGLRDEQYF.

The chain employs TRBV7-6 and TRBJ2-4; 10 bases are a match to TRBD1. The germline CDR1 and CDR2 sequences are SGHVS and FNYEAQ. J was trimmed by 8 bases and V by 5 bases; bases with no gene match: 6. The CDR3 is 14 residues long. The CDR3 reads CASSPGTGDDIQYF. CDR3 DNA: TGTGCCAGCAGCCCAGGGACAGGGGACGACATTCAGTACTTC. The full variable domain, rest sourced from reference TRBV7-6 and TRBJ2-4, is GAGVSQSPRYKVTKRGQDVALRCDPISGHVSLYWYRQALGQGPEFLTYFNYEAQQDKSGLPNDRFSAERPEGSISTLTIQRTEQRDSAMYRCASSPGTGDDIQYFGAGTRLSVL.

This chain joins TRBV6-1 and TRBJ1-1; possible D gene TRBD1, 5 bases. The CDR3 has 14 amino acids. Germline loops: CDR1 MNHNS, CDR2 SASEGT. V was trimmed by 3 bases and J by 4 bases, leaving 12 bases between them. CDR3: CASSDWGGTTEAFF. The DNA of the CDR3 is TGTGCCAGCAGTGACTGGGGGGGGACCACTGAAGCTTTCTTT.

This clone was found once. The chain links TRBV4-1 to TRBJ1-5, with 9 bases matching TRBD1. With 4 bases clipped from V and 2 bases from J, the junction kept 15 bases outside the gene matches. The CDR3 covers 19 residues. The germline V gene encodes CDR1 MGHRA and CDR2 YSYEKL. As DNA, the CDR3 is TGCGCCAGCAGCCTAACTGGGACAGGGTTTCAGGGCGGCAATCAGCCCCAGCATTTT. This gives the protein CASSLTGTGFQGGNQPQHF.